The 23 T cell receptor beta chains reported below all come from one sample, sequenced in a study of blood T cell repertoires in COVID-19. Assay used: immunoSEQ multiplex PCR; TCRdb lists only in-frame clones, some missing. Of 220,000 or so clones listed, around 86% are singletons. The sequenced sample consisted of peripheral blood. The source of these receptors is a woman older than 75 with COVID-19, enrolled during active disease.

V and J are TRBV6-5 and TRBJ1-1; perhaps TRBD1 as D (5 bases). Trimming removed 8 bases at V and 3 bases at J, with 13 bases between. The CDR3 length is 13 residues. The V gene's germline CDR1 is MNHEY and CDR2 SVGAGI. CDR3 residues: CASGWEGDTEAFF. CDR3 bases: TGTGCCAGCGGTTGGGAAGGGGACACTGAAGCTTTCTTT.

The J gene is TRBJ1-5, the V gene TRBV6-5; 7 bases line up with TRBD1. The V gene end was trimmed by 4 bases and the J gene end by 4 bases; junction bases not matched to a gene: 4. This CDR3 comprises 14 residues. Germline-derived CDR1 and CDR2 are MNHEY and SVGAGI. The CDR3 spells CASSSKGQNQPQHF. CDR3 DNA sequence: TGTGCCAGCAGTTCGAAGGGACAGAATCAGCCCCAGCATTTT.

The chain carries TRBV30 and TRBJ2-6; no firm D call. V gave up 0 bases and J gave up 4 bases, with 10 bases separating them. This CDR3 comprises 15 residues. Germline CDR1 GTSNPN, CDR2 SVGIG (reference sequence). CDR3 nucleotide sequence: TGTGCCTGGAGTGTACCCCAGTCGGGGGCCAACGTCCTGACTTTC. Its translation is CAWSVPQSGANVLTF.

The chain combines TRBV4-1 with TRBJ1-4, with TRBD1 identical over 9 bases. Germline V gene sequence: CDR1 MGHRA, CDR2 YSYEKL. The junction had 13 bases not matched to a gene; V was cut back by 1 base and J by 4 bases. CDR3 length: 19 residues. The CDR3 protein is CASSQAFRTNRGLNEKLFF. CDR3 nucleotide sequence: TGCGCCAGCAGCCAAGCTTTTAGGACTAACAGGGGGCTTAATGAAAAACTGTTTTTT.

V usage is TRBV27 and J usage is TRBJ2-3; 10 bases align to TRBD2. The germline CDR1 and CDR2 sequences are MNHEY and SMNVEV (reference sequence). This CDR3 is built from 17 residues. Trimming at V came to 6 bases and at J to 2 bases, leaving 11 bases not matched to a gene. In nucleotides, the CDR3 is TGTGCCAGCAGCAGGGGCCTAGCGGGAGTCAACACAGATACGCAGTATTTT. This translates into CASSRGLAGVNTDTQYF.

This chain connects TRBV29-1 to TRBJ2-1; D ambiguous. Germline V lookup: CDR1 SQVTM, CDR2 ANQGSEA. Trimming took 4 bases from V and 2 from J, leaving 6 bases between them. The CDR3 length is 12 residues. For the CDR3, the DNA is TGCAGCGTTGCTCAGACCTACAATGAGCAGTTCTTC. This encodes CSVAQTYNEQFF.

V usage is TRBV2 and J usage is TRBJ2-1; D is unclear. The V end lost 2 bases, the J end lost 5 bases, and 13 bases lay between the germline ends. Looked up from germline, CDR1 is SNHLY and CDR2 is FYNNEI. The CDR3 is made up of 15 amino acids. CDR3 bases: TGTGCCAGCAGTGAAAGGCCGGGTGGAGACAATGAGCAGTTCTTC. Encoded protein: CASSERPGGDNEQFF.

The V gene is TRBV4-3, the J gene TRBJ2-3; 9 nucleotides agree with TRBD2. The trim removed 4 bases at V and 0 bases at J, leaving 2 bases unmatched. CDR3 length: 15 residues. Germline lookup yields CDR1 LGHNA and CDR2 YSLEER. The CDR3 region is CASSPTSGSTDTQYF. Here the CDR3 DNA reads TGCGCCAGCAGCCCCACTAGCGGGAGCACAGATACGCAGTATTTT.

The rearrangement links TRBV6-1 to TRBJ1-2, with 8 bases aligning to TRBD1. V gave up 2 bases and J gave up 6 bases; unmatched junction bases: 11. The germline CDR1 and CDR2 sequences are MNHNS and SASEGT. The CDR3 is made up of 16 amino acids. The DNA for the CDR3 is TGTGCCAGCAGTGAATTTTTCGGCAGGGGGCGGAATGGCTACACCTTC. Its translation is CASSEFFGRGRNGYTF.

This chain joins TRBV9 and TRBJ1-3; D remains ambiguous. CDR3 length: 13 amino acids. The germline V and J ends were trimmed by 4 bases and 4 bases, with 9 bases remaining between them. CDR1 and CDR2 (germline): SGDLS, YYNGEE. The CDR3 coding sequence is TGTGCCAGCAGCCCCTCGACAGGAAACACCATATATTTT. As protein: CASSPSTGNTIYF. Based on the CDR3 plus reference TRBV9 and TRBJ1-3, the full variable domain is DSGVTQTPKHLITATGQRVTLRCSPRSGDLSVYWYQQSLDQGLQFLIQYYNGEERAKGNILERFSAQQFPDLHSELNLSSLELGDSALYFCASSPSTGNTIYFGEGSWLTVV.

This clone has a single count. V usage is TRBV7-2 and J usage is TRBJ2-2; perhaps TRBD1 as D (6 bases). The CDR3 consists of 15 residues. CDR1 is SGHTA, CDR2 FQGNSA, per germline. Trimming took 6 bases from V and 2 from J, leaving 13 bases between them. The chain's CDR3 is CASSRDRRNTGELFF. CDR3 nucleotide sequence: TGTGCCAGCAGTCGCGACAGGAGAAACACCGGGGAGCTGTTTTTT.

CDR3 sequence (DNA): TGTGCCAGCAGCCCTCGGGACAGGGAGGGTCATGAGCAGTTCTTC. Its translation is CASSPRDREGHEQFF. This chain links TRBV7-2 with TRBJ2-1; 9 bases are shared with TRBD1. The ends lost 5 bases at V and 8 bases at J; junction bases unmatched: 10. Germline CDR1 and CDR2: SGHTA and FQGNSA. The CDR3 spans 15 residues.

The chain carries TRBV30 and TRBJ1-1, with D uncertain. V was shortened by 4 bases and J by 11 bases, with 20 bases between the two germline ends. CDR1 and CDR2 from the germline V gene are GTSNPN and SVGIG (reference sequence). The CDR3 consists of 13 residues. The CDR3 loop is CAWTPGLGNSAFF. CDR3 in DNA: TGTGCCTGGACCCCCGGTCTGGGCAATTCGGCTTTCTTT. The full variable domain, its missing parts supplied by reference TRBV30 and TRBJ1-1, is SQTIHQWPATLVQPVGSPLSLECTVEGTSNPNLYWYRQAAGRGLQLLFYSVGIGQISSEVPQNLSASRPQDRQFILSSKKLLLSDSGFYLCAWTPGLGNSAFFGQGTRLTVV.

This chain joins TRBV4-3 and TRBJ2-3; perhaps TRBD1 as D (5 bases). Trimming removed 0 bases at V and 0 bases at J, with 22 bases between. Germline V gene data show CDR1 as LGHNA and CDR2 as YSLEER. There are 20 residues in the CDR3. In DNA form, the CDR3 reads TGCGCCAGCAGCCAAGATTGGGCAGGGAATTCAATCCAGAGCACAGATACGCAGTATTTT. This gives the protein CASSQDWAGNSIQSTDTQYF.

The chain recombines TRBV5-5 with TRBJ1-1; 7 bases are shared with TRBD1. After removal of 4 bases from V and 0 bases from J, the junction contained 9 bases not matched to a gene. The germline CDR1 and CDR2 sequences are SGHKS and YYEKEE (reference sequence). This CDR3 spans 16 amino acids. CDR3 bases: TGTGCCAGCAGCCCGACAGGGACTCGGATGAACACTGAAGCTTTCTTT. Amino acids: CASSPTGTRMNTEAFF.

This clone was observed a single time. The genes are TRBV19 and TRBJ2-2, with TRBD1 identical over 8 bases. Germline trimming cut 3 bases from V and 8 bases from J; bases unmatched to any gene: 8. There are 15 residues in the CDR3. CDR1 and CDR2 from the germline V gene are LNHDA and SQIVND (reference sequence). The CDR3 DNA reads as TGTGCCAGTAGTATGGGACAGGCCAGATTTGGGGAGCTGTTTTTT. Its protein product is CASSMGQARFGELFF.

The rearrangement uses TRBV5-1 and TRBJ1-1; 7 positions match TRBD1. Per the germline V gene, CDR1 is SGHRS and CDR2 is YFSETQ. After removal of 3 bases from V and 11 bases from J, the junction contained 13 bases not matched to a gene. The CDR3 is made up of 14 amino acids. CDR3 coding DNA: TGCGCCAGCAGCTGGGGGACTCTAGACAGGGAGGCTTTCTTT. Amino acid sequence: CASSWGTLDREAFF.

The CDR3 protein is CASSPDRGRGYGAFF. CDR3 DNA sequence: TGTGCCAGCAGCCCGGACAGGGGGCGCGGGTATGGAGCTTTCTTT. The rearrangement joins TRBV3-1 (or the pseudogene TRBV3-2) to TRBJ1-1; 11 bases match TRBD1. V gave up 4 bases and J gave up 10 bases; unmatched junction bases: 11. The CDR3 runs to 15 residues. CDR1 is LGHDT, CDR2 YNNKEL, per germline (reference sequence).

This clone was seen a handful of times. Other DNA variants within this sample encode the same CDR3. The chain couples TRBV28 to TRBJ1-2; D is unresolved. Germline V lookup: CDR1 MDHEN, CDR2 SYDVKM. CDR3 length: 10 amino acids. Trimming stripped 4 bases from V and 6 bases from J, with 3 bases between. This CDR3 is CASSSNGYTF. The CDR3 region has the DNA TGTGCCAGCAGTTCCAATGGCTACACCTTC.

In DNA, the CDR3 is TGCAGTGCTAGTGGAGGACAGGGGTACGGCTACACCTTC. Translation gives CSASGGQGYGYTF. V and J are TRBV20-1 and TRBJ1-2; 9 bases align to TRBD1. With V trimmed by 3 bases and J by 8 bases, 7 bases remained unmatched. In germline, CDR1 is DFQATT, CDR2 SNEGSKA (reference sequence). The length of the CDR3 is 13 residues.

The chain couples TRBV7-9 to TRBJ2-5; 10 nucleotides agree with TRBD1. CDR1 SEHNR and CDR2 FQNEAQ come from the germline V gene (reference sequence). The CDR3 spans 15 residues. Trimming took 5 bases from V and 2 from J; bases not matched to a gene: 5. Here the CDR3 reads CASSRGTGAQETQYF. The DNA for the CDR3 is TGTGCCAGCAGCCGGGGGACAGGGGCACAAGAGACCCAGTACTTC.

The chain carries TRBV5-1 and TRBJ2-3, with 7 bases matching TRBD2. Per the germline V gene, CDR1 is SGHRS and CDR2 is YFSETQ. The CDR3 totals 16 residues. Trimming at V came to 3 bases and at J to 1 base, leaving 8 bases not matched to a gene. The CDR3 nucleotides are TGCGCCAGCAGCTCCCTCTTGGCGGGGGGCACAGATACGCAGTATTTT. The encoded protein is CASSSLLAGGTDTQYF. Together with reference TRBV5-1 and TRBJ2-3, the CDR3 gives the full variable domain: KAGVTQTPRYLIKTRGQQVTLSCSPISGHRSVSWYQQTPGQGLQFLFEYFSETQRNKGNFPGRFSGRQFSNSRSEMNVSTLELGDSALYLCASSSLLAGGTDTQYFGPGTRLTVL.

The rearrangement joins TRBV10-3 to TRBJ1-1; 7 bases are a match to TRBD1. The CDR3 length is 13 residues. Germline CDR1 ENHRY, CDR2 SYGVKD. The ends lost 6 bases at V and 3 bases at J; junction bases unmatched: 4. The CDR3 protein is CAISLDRDTEAFF. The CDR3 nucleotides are TGTGCCATCAGCCTCGACAGGGACACTGAAGCTTTCTTT.